This T cell receptor (beta chain) came from a study of vaccination and CD4 T cells after COVID-19. On the study more broadly: Post-COVID draws came a median around 100 days after diagnosis (range 35 to 161). General study results and limits: The study examined relatively few convalescent patients and included no early post-infection timepoints.

With the Oncomine TCR Beta short-read assay, DNA from cultured CD4+ T cells was sequenced. The source of extracted genomic DNA was cultured CD4+ T cells. One entry per CDR3 protein results from TCRdb running MiXCR on the PCR reads. Of approximately 15,000 distinct CDR3 sequences listed, approximately 49% were seen once; the top ten hold roughly 12%. This clonotype was found once. Its matching antigen is unknown. The CDR3 is 12 amino acids. V lost 4 bases, J lost 4 bases, and 4 bases lay in between. Germline loops: CDR1 ENHRY, CDR2 SYGVKD. The treatment here: roughly 11-day PBMC culture with coronavirus spike peptide pools or control peptides (ViraFEST assay).

The chain carries TRBV10-3 and TRBJ2-2; no firm D call. Sequencing was carried out using CD4+ T cells from blood, cultured in vitro. The TCR was taken from a human donor who had recovered from COVID-19. The CDR3 DNA follows: TGTGCCATCAGTGCCAGCACCGGGGAGCTGTTTTTT. It codes for CAISASTGELFF.